This T cell receptor (beta chain) came from a study of blood T cell repertoires in COVID-19. As for the study in general: Sources were T cells, B-cell-depleted T cells, or PBMCs; the material itself was cDNA or gDNA.

CDR3 length: 15 amino acids. V was cut by 0 bases and J by 2 bases, with 9 bases left in between. Germline lookup yields CDR1 LGHNA and CDR2 YNFKEQ. In the original analysis: Cell counts per sample came from amplifying reference gene primers. Generated by immunoSEQ multiplex PCR, the TCRdb table keeps only in-frame clones and is missing some. V, J and clone size are taken as reported in that table, and D and trimming were inferred from the DNA itself. The data contain roughly 200,000 clones, approximately 88% of them singletons. This clone showed up just a few times. V and J are TRBV4-2 and TRBJ2-3; a possible D gene is TRBD2 (5 bases). The TCR comes from a man aged 40-49 years with acute or convalescent COVID-19. The specimen sequenced was peripheral blood. CDR3 amino acids: CASSQEKRTTDTQYF. The CDR3 DNA is TGTGCCAGCAGCCAAGAAAAGCGGACCACAGATACGCAGTATTTT.